This entry features one T cell receptor (beta chain) sequence. This sample stems from a study of blood T cell repertoires in COVID-19. The wider study: Samples of COVID-19 (acute and convalescent) were obtained from the United States, Italy and Spain. The cDNA or gDNA used as material had been derived from T cells, B-cell-depleted T cells, or PBMCs.

In the study's own analysis: Estimated nucleated cell counts came from reference gene primer amplification. Using immunoSEQ multiplex PCR, the repertoire was profiled, and TCRdb retains in-frame clones only, with some absent. Clone size and V and J calls were adopted from that table, with D and trimming inferred from the DNA. The repertoire holds 200,000 to 250,000 clones, 82% seen once, with approximately 1.9% in the top ten. The CDR3 extends over 15 amino acids. Trimming cost V 3 bases and J 0 bases, with 13 bases left between them. CDR1 is DFQATT and CDR2 is SNEGSKA in the germline V gene (reference sequence).

Sequencing used peripheral blood. The chain uses TRBV20-1 and TRBJ2-3; the D gene is possibly TRBD1 (6 bases). The receptor was derived from a woman of 80 years or more with acute or convalescent COVID-19. The CDR3 is CSASPGQGSTDTQYF. The CDR3, as DNA: TGCAGTGCTAGTCCGGGTCAGGGGAGCACAGATACGCAGTATTTT.